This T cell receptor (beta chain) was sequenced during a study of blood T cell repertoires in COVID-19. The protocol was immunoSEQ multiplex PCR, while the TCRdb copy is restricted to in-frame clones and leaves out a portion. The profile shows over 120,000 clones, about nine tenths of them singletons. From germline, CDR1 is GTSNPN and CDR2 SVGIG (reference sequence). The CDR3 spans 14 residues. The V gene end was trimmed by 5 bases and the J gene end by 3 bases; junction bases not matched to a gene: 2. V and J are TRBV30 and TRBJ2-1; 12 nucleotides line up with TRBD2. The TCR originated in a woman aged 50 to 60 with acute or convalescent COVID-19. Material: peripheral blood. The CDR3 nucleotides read TGTGCCTGGGGGACTAGCGGGTACTACAATGAGCAGTTCTTC. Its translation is CAWGTSGYYNEQFF.